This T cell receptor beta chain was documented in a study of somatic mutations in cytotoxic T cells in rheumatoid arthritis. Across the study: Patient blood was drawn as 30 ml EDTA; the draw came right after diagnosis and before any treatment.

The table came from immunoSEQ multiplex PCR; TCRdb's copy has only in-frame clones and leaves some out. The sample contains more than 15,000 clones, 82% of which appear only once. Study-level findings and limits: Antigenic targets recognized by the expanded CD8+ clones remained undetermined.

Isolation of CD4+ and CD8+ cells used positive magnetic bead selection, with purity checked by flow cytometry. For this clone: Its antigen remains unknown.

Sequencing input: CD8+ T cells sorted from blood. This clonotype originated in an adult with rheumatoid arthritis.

CDR3 DNA: TGTGCCAGCAGCCCGGGGATTGGCGATGAGCAGTTCTTC. Residues: CASSPGIGDEQFF. The J gene is TRBJ2-1, the V gene TRBV5-4, with D possibly matching TRBD2 (5 bases). Per germline, CDR1 SGHNT and CDR2 YYREEE (reference sequence). The CDR3 is 13 amino acids. The V end was cut by 4 bases, the J end by 8 bases, with 13 bases between.